This T cell receptor beta chain derives from a study of shared clonotypes between healthy human individuals. Points from the study as a whole: A reduction in generation probabilities was seen for non-shared clonotypes relative to those shared by all four donors.

V dropped 2 bases and J dropped 5 bases, with 13 bases sitting between them. This CDR3 is 14 amino acids long. Germline V gene sequence: CDR1 MDHEN, CDR2 SYDVKM. To note about this clone: The target antigen is unknown.

TCRdb keeps only in-frame clones here, not all; method: immunoSEQ multiplex PCR. The repertoire includes 900,000 to 1,200,000 clones, about 80% of them detected once, and 0.5% to 0.65% sits in the top ten. This TCR derives from a man younger than 35 in good health. Some clones in this sample may be carry-over from other donors' samples. The rearrangement uses TRBV28 and TRBJ2-7; D possibly uses TRBD1 or TRBD2 (5 bases each). The sequencing sample was made of memory CD4+ T cells from PBMCs. Subset of the sample: CD45RA-negative fraction. The CDR3 sequence: CASSLVGTHHEQYF. The CDR3 coding sequence is TGTGCCAGCAGTTTAGTGGGGACCCACCACGAGCAGTACTTC. Full variable domain (rest looked up from reference TRBV28 and TRBJ2-7): DVKVTQSSRYLVKRTGEKVFLECVQDMDHENMFWYRQDPGLGLRLIYFSYDVKMKEKGDIPEGYSVSREKKERFSLILESASTNQTSMYLCASSLVGTHHEQYFGPGTRLTVT.